This T cell receptor beta chain emerged from a study of cytomegalovirus exposure and HLA in healthy donors. With regard to this clone: The antigen is undetermined.

V gave up 4 bases and J gave up 2 bases; unmatched junction bases: 10. Germline CDR1 is SGHRS and CDR2 is YFSETQ. CDR3 size: 16 residues. The study ran its PCR with 60 Vbeta and 13 Jbeta primers. The table came from immunoSEQ multiplex PCR; TCRdb's copy has only in-frame clones and leaves some out. Counted here are roughly 160,000 clones, just under 80% occurring once; the ten biggest clones make up 1%. Whole-study findings and limits: A link between a missense DCLRE1C variant and TCR beta V- and J-gene trimming emerged from a later analysis.

The sequencing sample was made of PBMCs. The V call is TRBV5-1, the J call TRBJ2-7; TRBD1 agrees at 9 bases. This receptor was obtained from a woman in her forties or fifties in good health and CMV-seropositive. CDR3 sequence reads: CASSRTGTGNAYEQYF. The CDR3 DNA is TGCGCCAGCAGCCGTACCGGGACAGGGAACGCCTACGAGCAGTACTTC. The full variable domain, in which reference TRBV5-1 and TRBJ2-7 provide the parts outside the CDR3, is KAGVTQTPRYLIKTRGQQVTLSCSPISGHRSVSWYQQTPGQGLQFLFEYFSETQRNKGNFPGRFSGRQFSNSRSEMNVSTLELGDSALYLCASSRTGTGNAYEQYFGPGTRLTVT.